This T cell receptor beta chain was obtained from a study of T cell repertoires in cytomegalovirus infection. Study as a whole: Evidence of both CMV infection and a matching HLA type came from public TCR beta signatures.

Study results and limitations: Of the TCR beta families, the public ones yielded a cumulative frequency that identified carriers of CMV plus the relevant HLA. In two of eight donors, the top clonotype was HLA-C-restricted CMV-specific.

This clonotype was seen only a few times. Its antigen is as yet unknown. Trimming left V 3 bases short and J 2 bases short, with 14 bases between. CDR1 is ENHRY, CDR2 SYGVKD, per germline. This CDR3 has 16 amino acids. TCRdb reprocessed the reads via MiXCR and lists one record per CDR3 protein. The sample gives about 190,000 distinct CDR3 sequences, roughly 30% of which show up once; about 28% is in the top ten. V and J are TRBV10-3 and TRBJ2-1, with D perhaps matching TRBD1 (6 bases). Sequenced material: PBMCs. This TCR was recovered from a human donor in good health (CMV status not recorded). Some clones in this sample may be carry-over from other donors' samples. The CDR3 reads CAISERDIPPYNEQFF. The DNA of the CDR3 is TGTGCCATCAGTGAACGGGACATTCCTCCCTACAATGAGCAGTTCTTC.